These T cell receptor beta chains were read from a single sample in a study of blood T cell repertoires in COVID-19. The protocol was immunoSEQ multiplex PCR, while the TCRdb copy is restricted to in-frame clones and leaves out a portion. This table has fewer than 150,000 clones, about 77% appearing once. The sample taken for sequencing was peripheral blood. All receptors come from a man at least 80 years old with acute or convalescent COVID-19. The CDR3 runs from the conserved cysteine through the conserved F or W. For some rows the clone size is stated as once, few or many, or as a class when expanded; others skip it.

CDR3aa: CASRQGANTGELFF; len: 14; j_gene: TRBJ2-2; v_gene: TRBV11-3; abundance: .
CDR3aa: CASSQDWTGNQPQHF; len: 15; j_gene: TRBJ1-5; v_gene: TRBV27; abundance: .
CDR3aa: CASSEWGGTGELFF; len: 14; j_gene: TRBJ2-2; v_gene: TRBV2; abundance: .
CDR3aa: CSASSGVNQPQHF; len: 13; j_gene: TRBJ1-5; v_gene: TRBV20-1; abundance: .
CDR3aa: CASSSGGTGGTQYF; len: 14; j_gene: TRBJ2-5; v_gene: TRBV9; abundance: .
CDR3aa: CASSHTSGGAKQFF; len: 14; j_gene: TRBJ2-1; v_gene: TRBV4-1; abundance: few
CDR3aa: CASSLPGQGYLYF; len: 13; j_gene: TRBJ2-7; v_gene: TRBV5-1; abundance: once
CDR3aa: CASSPLGTVEQYF; len: 13; j_gene: TRBJ2-7; v_gene: TRBV5-4; abundance: .
CDR3aa: CASTGPTDTQYF; len: 12; j_gene: TRBJ2-3; v_gene: TRBV2; abundance: .
CDR3aa: CASSFRDNQPQHF; len: 13; j_gene: TRBJ1-5; v_gene: TRBV7-2; abundance: .
CDR3aa: CASSPRGTGYNHEQFF; len: 16; j_gene: TRBJ2-1; v_gene: TRBV9; abundance: once
CDR3aa: CSAGTSEQYF; len: 10; j_gene: TRBJ2-7; v_gene: TRBV20-1; abundance: .
CDR3aa: CASQKRGQETQYF; len: 13; j_gene: TRBJ2-5; v_gene: TRBV12-3/TRBV12-4; abundance: few
CDR3aa: CASSQWRGGQEETQYF; len: 16; j_gene: TRBJ2-5; v_gene: TRBV4-2; abundance: .
CDR3aa: CATSDDRVRGTGELFF; len: 16; j_gene: TRBJ2-2; v_gene: TRBV24-1; abundance: .
CDR3aa: CASSQGDRVGDTQYF; len: 15; j_gene: TRBJ2-3; v_gene: TRBV4-2; abundance: .
CDR3aa: CASSPNRESTDTQYF; len: 15; j_gene: TRBJ2-3; v_gene: TRBV18; abundance: .
CDR3aa: CASSTGTGMDGYTF; len: 14; j_gene: TRBJ1-2; v_gene: TRBV18; abundance: .
CDR3aa: CASSLLPAGYEQYF; len: 14; j_gene: TRBJ2-7; v_gene: TRBV13; abundance: .
CDR3aa: CASRLQVMNTEAFF; len: 14; j_gene: TRBJ1-1; v_gene: TRBV7-2; abundance: .
CDR3aa: CASSPEQRPKFTDTQYF; len: 17; j_gene: TRBJ2-3; v_gene: TRBV18; abundance: once
CDR3aa: CASSLGLTGGNTDTQYF; len: 17; j_gene: TRBJ2-3; v_gene: TRBV5-1; abundance: .
CDR3aa: CASSHRTDDSGANVLTF; len: 17; j_gene: TRBJ2-6; v_gene: TRBV23-1; abundance: few
CDR3aa: CASSQVLAGRRGTDTQYF; len: 18; j_gene: TRBJ2-3; v_gene: TRBV3-1/TRBV3-2; abundance: .
CDR3aa: CASSQDPGQETQYF; len: 14; j_gene: TRBJ2-5; v_gene: TRBV4-1; abundance: .
CDR3aa: CIAGSTDTQYF; len: 11; j_gene: TRBJ2-3; v_gene: TRBV28; abundance: .
CDR3aa: CASRPRGPTDYTDTQYF; len: 17; j_gene: TRBJ2-3; v_gene: TRBV5-4; abundance: .
CDR3aa: CASSEGTPFTDTQYF; len: 15; j_gene: TRBJ2-3; v_gene: TRBV5-1; abundance: .
CDR3aa: CASSQDIQGARYYGYTF; len: 17; j_gene: TRBJ1-2; v_gene: TRBV3-1/TRBV3-2; abundance: .
CDR3aa: CASSQIRGQGYEQYF; len: 15; j_gene: TRBJ2-7; v_gene: TRBV28; abundance: .
CDR3aa: CASSLVRVFTGELFF; len: 15; j_gene: TRBJ2-2; v_gene: TRBV7-8; abundance: .
CDR3aa: CASTSGLAYEQYF; len: 13; j_gene: TRBJ2-7; v_gene: TRBV6-6; abundance: .
CDR3aa: CASSHNGNQPQHF; len: 13; j_gene: TRBJ1-5; v_gene: TRBV27; abundance: .
CDR3aa: CASRRVGTDTQYF; len: 13; j_gene: TRBJ2-3; v_gene: TRBV3-1/TRBV3-2; abundance: .
CDR3aa: CASSGGVTSGSKQETQYF; len: 18; j_gene: TRBJ2-5; v_gene: TRBV6-1; abundance: .
CDR3aa: CASSPTDPSRTGTGELFF; len: 18; j_gene: TRBJ2-2; v_gene: TRBV18; abundance: many
CDR3aa: CASSRITGFLSETQYF; len: 16; j_gene: TRBJ2-5; v_gene: TRBV7-8; abundance: .
CDR3aa: CATSRQGSSPLHF; len: 13; j_gene: TRBJ1-6; v_gene: TRBV15; abundance: .
CDR3aa: CASSHKPGFRTEAFF; len: 15; j_gene: TRBJ1-1; v_gene: TRBV7-9; abundance: .
CDR3aa: CASSDRDSNSPLHF; len: 14; j_gene: TRBJ1-6; v_gene: TRBV6-4; abundance: .
CDR3aa: CASSSSGGPYEQYF; len: 14; j_gene: TRBJ2-7; v_gene: TRBV18; abundance: .
CDR3aa: CASSQEGDIQFF; len: 12; j_gene: TRBJ2-1; v_gene: TRBV3-1/TRBV3-2; abundance: few
CDR3aa: CAISDSGGRRYEQYF; len: 15; j_gene: TRBJ2-7; v_gene: TRBV10-3; abundance: .
CDR3aa: CATSRGGRGRINEQFF; len: 16; j_gene: TRBJ2-1; v_gene: TRBV15; abundance: few
CDR3aa: CASSLGAGAFF; len: 11; j_gene: TRBJ1-1; v_gene: TRBV12-3/TRBV12-4; abundance: once